This T cell receptor (beta chain) was sequenced in a study of siplizumab effects on memory and regulatory T cells. Study outcomes and limitations: Only a minority of proliferating CD4+ or CD8+ clones had an assignable naive or memory phenotype, with roughly 80-96% lacking one. Siplizumab significantly brought down the alloreactive sequences that trace back to unstimulated CD4+ memory cells. Memory cells seemed less diverse than naive T cells, which also seemed major contributors to the alloresponse.

Assay used: immunoSEQ multiplex PCR; TCRdb lists only in-frame clones, some missing. This table holds fewer than 85,000 clones, approximately 90% found once. V dropped 6 bases and J dropped 5 bases, with 9 bases sitting between them. CDR1 is LNHDA, CDR2 SQIVND, per germline (reference sequence). The CDR3 is 12 residues long. With regard to this clone: Its antigen remains unknown.

What was sequenced was Tregs sorted from blood. The chain has TRBV19 and TRBJ2-3; D unclear. This sequence was found in a human donor in good health. The CDR3 nucleotides read TGTGCCAGTAGCCGGGTTGGAGATACGCAGTATTTT. Encoded protein: CASSRVGDTQYF.